Following are 17 T cell receptor beta chains from one sample sequenced in a study of blood T cell repertoires in COVID-19 (dated by TCRdb to 2018 to 2020). Libraries came from the immunoSEQ multiplex PCR assay. The table was pulled from immuneACCESS by TCRdb, which kept in-frame rearrangements only. Such tables lose some clones; where checked, under half of the loss comes from unresolved V genes, and the rest has no known cause. Within this sample are about 320,000 clones, with around 88% of them counted one time only. The ten largest clonotypes hold under 2% of the sample. Sequenced: peripheral blood. These receptors were obtained from a woman aged 50 to 60 with acute or convalescent COVID-19.

CDR3 loop: CASSIWGRATGELFF. In DNA form, the CDR3 reads TGTGCCAGTAGTATCTGGGGGAGGGCCACCGGGGAGCTGTTTTTT. This sequence joins TRBV19 and TRBJ2-2; 7 positions match TRBD2. V lost 3 bases to trimming and J lost 4 bases; unmatched junction nucleotides: 5. The CDR3 covers 15 residues. CDR1 and CDR2 from the germline V gene are LNHDA and SQIVND (reference sequence).

A single count supports this clone. The gene calls are TRBV28 and TRBJ2-3, with no clear D. The V end was cut by 3 bases, the J end by 2 bases, with 9 bases between. CDR1 MDHEN and CDR2 SYDVKM come from the germline V gene. This CDR3 spans 14 amino acids. CDR3 sequence: CASSFTATTDTQYF. In DNA, the CDR3 is TGTGCCAGCAGTTTTACAGCCACCACAGATACGCAGTATTTT.

The rearrangement joins TRBV7-3 to TRBJ2-3; 8 nucleotides align to TRBD2. The CDR3 consists of 16 residues. Germline V gene data show CDR1 as SGHTA and CDR2 as FQGTGA. The junction had 10 bases not matched to a gene; V was cut back by 2 bases and J by 6 bases. The CDR3 is CASSLGRSGRWDTQYF. For the CDR3, the DNA is TGTGCCAGCAGCTTAGGGAGGAGCGGGAGATGGGATACGCAGTATTTT.

The J gene is TRBJ2-1, the V gene TRBV10-1; 10 nucleotides match TRBD2. The V gene end was trimmed by 0 bases and the J gene end by 4 bases; junction bases not matched to a gene: 21. Germline-derived CDR1 and CDR2 are WNHNN and SYGVQD (reference sequence). The length of the CDR3 is 22 residues. CDR3 coding DNA: TGCGCCAGCAGTGAGTCAGGACTAGCGGATCGGGGCGATACACCGGGATACAATGAGCAGTTCTTC. It translates to CASSESGLADRGDTPGYNEQFF.

This CDR3 is CASSPQRGTQYF. DNA of the CDR3: TGTGCCAGCTCACCCCAACGCGGGACCCAGTACTTC. The chain recombines TRBV18 with TRBJ2-5; D unresolved. From germline, CDR1 is KGHSH and CDR2 LQKENI. The CDR3 has 12 amino acids. V was pared by 3 bases and J by 7 bases, with 9 bases between.

CDR3 in amino acids: CATRDRRSYEQYF. CDR3 in DNA: TGTGCCACCAGGGACAGGCGATCCTACGAGCAGTACTTC. The V call is TRBV15, the J call TRBJ2-7; 7 nucleotides agree with TRBD1. CDR1 LNHNV and CDR2 YYDKDF come from the germline V gene (reference sequence). Germline trimming cut 6 bases from V and 1 base from J; bases unmatched to any gene: 3. This CDR3 contains 13 residues.

This chain connects TRBV7-7 to TRBJ2-3; 7 nucleotides align to TRBD1. CDR3 length: 14 amino acids. V lost 3 bases and J lost 0; bases outside the gene matches: 0. Germline values: CDR1 SSHAT, CDR2 FNYEAQ (reference sequence). CDR3 residues: CASSLGQSTDTQYF. The CDR3, as DNA: TGTGCCAGCAGCTTGGGACAGAGCACAGATACGCAGTATTTT.

The chain links TRBV6-2 or TRBV6-3 to TRBJ1-2; 8 bases are shared with TRBD1. Germline CDR1 MNHEY, CDR2 SVGEGT. CDR3 length: 15 residues. J gave up 1 base and V 6 bases, and 7 bases lay outside the gene matches. This chain's CDR3 is CASSYGQGINYGYTF. For the CDR3, the DNA is TGTGCCAGCAGCTATGGACAGGGCATTAACTATGGCTACACCTTC.

The chain employs TRBV12-3 or TRBV12-4 and TRBJ1-5; D uncertain. The V gene lost 7 bases and the J gene lost 0 bases, with 7 bases spanning the gap. The CDR3 is made up of 13 amino acids. In DNA, the CDR3 is TGTGCCAGCACCCTCTATAGCAATCAGCCCCAGCATTTT. This codes for CASTLYSNQPQHF.

This clone has a single count. The chain uses TRBV7-2 and TRBJ2-7, with D perhaps TRBD1 (6 bases). The CDR3 contains 12 residues. With 4 bases removed from V and 4 bases from J, the gap between germline ends came to 8 bases. The V gene's germline CDR1 is SGHTA and CDR2 FQGNSA. The CDR3 DNA follows: TGTGCCAGCAGCTATACAGGGTACGAGCAGTACTTC. It encodes CASSYTGYEQYF.

V usage is TRBV24-1 and J usage is TRBJ2-1, with 10 bases that match TRBD1. CDR1 is KGHDR and CDR2 is SFDVKD in the germline V gene. The CDR3 is 15 amino acids. J was trimmed by 3 bases and V by 10 bases; bases with no gene match: 8. CDR3 sequence: CATSTGTGVYNEQFF. In nucleotides, the CDR3 is TGTGCCACTTCGACCGGGACAGGGGTCTACAATGAGCAGTTCTTC.

About this clone itself: Other DNA sequences in the sample encode the same CDR3. The chain uses TRBV29-1 and TRBJ1-5; D is possibly TRBD1 (5 bases). Germline V gene data show CDR1 as SQVTM and CDR2 as ANQGSEA. This CDR3 comprises 12 residues. The V end was cut by 6 bases, the J end by 0 bases, with 6 bases between. DNA for the CDR3: TGCAGCGTCAGGGATAGCAATCAGCCCCAGCATTTT. Protein sequence: CSVRDSNQPQHF.

The chain couples TRBV5-1 to TRBJ1-2, with D perhaps TRBD1 (5 bases). V was shortened by 3 bases and J by 1 base, with 13 bases between the two germline ends. The germline CDR1 and CDR2 sequences are SGHRS and YFSETQ. This CDR3 region has 15 residues. CDR3 nucleotides: TGCGCCAGCAGCTCCGCCCCGGGGGTTAACTATGGCTACACCTTC. Its protein product is CASSSAPGVNYGYTF.

The rearrangement links TRBV5-1 to TRBJ2-2; TRBD2 might be the D (5 bases). The CDR3 extends over 14 amino acids. The germline CDR1 and CDR2 sequences are SGHRS and YFSETQ. Trimming pared 4 bases from V and 5 bases from J, leaving 12 bases between. The CDR3 is CASSEGAGTGELFF. CDR3 DNA: TGCGCCAGCAGCGAGGGAGCTGGGACCGGGGAGCTGTTTTTT.

This chain uses TRBV19 with TRBJ2-1; D is perhaps TRBD2 (5 bases). The length of the CDR3 is 14 residues. Germline V CDR1 and CDR2: LNHDA, SQIVND (reference sequence). The V end lost 5 bases, the J end lost 5 bases, and 13 bases lay between the germline ends. The CDR3 DNA sequence: TGTGCCAGTAGTCTGTCCGGGGTCCACAATGAGCAGTTCTTC. Protein: CASSLSGVHNEQFF. Variable domain in full (rest from reference TRBV19 and TRBJ2-1): DGGITQSPKYLFRKEGQNVTLSCEQNLNHDAMYWYRQDPGQGLRLIYYSQIVNDFQKGDIAEGYSVSREKKESFPLTVTSAQKNPTAFYLCASSLSGVHNEQFFGPGTRLTVL.

This rearrangement joins TRBV6-5 to TRBJ2-7, with 7 positions matching TRBD2. Trimming at V came to 0 bases and at J to 0 bases, leaving 5 bases not matched to a gene. The CDR3 extends over 16 amino acids. Per germline, CDR1 MNHEY and CDR2 SVGAGI. CDR3 protein: CASSYSRDYNSYEQYF. The CDR3 region has the DNA TGTGCCAGCAGTTACTCGAGGGACTATAACTCCTACGAGCAGTACTTC.

This clone was seen a few times. This chain links TRBV7-3 with TRBJ1-2, with TRBD1 as a possible D gene (6 bases). This CDR3 spans 13 amino acids. CDR1 is SGHTA and CDR2 is FQGTGA in the germline V gene. Trimming removed 5 bases at V and 6 bases at J, with 13 bases between. CDR3 bases: TGTGCCAGCAGCCCAAACAGGGCCGATGGCTACACCTTC. Translating it yields CASSPNRADGYTF.